This T cell receptor beta chain emerged from a study of a mutant IDH1 vaccine in newly diagnosed glioma. Libraries were prepared by immunoSEQ multiplex PCR; TCRdb keeps only in-frame clonotypes and omits some of them. In the table there are 70,000 to 95,000 clones, 75% to 90% of which are singletons. The ends were cut back, 6 bases at V and 6 bases at J, with 15 bases in the middle. There are 14 residues in the CDR3. The germline gives CDR1 MNHNS, CDR2 SASEGT. With respect to this clone: Its antigen remains unidentified.

Sample time point: week 23, last vaccination. What each vaccine dose contained was 300 ug of mutant IDH1 20-mer peptide, accompanied by topical imiquimod. The chain uses TRBV6-1 and TRBJ1-5; TRBD1 might be the D (6 bases). This clonotype originated in a woman aged 50 to 65 with glioma. The sample in question was PBMCs, obtained from a glioma patient whose treatment included an IDH1 peptide vaccine. For the CDR3, the DNA is TGTGCCAGCAGGGAGGGGGGTGCTGGTCAGCCCCAGCATTTT. Its translation: CASREGGAGQPQHF.